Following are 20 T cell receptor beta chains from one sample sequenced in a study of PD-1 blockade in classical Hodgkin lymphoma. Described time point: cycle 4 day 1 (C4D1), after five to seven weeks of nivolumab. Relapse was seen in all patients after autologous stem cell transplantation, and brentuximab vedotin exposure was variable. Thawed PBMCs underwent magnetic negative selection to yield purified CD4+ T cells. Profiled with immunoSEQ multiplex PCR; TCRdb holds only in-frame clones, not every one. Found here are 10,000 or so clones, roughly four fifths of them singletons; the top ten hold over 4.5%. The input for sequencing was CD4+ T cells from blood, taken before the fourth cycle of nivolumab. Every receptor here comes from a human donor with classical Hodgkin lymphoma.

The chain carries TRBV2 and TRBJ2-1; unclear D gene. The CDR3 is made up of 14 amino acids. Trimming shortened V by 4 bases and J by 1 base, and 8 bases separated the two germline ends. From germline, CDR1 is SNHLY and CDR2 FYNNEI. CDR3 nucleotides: TGTGCCAGCAGTGTAAGTTCTTCCTACAATGAGCAGTTCTTC. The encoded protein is CASSVSSSYNEQFF.

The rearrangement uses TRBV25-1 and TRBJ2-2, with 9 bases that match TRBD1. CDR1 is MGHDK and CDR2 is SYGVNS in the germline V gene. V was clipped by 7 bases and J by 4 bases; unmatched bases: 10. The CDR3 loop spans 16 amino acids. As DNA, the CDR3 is TGTGCCAGCACCTCCGCCGGGACAGGGATCACCGGGGAGCTGTTTTTT. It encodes CASTSAGTGITGELFF. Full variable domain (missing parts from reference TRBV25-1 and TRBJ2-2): EADIYQTPRYLVIGTGKKITLECSQTMGHDKMYWYQQDPGMELHLIHYSYGVNSTEKGDLSSESTVSRIRTEHFPLTLESARPSHTSQYLCASTSAGTGITGELFFGEGSRLTVL.

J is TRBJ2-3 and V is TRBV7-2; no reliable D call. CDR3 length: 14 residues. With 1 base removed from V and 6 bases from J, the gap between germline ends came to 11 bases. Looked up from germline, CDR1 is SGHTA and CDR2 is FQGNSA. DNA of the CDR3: TGTGCCAGCAGCTTAGTGGTTAGCCAGGATACGCAGTATTTT. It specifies CASSLVVSQDTQYF.

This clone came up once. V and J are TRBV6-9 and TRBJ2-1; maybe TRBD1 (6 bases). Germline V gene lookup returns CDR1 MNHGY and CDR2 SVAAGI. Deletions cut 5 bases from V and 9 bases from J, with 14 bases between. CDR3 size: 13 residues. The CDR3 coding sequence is TGTGCCAGCAGTAATGGGACATATCCTGAGCAGTTCTTC. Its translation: CASSNGTYPEQFF.

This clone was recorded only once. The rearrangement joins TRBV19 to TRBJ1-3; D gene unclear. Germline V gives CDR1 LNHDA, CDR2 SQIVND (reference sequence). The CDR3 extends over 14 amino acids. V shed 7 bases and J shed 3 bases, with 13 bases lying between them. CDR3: CASTGVVGGNTIYF. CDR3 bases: TGTGCCAGTACGGGCGTGGTAGGTGGAAACACCATATATTTT.

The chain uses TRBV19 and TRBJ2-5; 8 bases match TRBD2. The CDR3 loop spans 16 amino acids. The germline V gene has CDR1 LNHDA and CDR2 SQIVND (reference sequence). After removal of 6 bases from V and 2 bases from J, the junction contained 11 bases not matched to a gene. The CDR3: CASSLPRRGEQETQYF. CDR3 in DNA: TGTGCCAGTAGCTTACCCCGGCGGGGGGAGCAAGAGACCCAGTACTTC. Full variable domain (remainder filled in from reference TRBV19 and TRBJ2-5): DGGITQSPKYLFRKEGQNVTLSCEQNLNHDAMYWYRQDPGQGLRLIYYSQIVNDFQKGDIAEGYSVSREKKESFPLTVTSAQKNPTAFYLCASSLPRRGEQETQYFGPGTRLLVL.

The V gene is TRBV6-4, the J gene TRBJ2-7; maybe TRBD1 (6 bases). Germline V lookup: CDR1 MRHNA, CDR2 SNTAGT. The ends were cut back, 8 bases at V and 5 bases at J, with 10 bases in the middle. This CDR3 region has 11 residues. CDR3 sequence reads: CASPKGDEQYV. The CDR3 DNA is TGTGCCAGCCCCAAGGGGGACGAGCAGTACGTC.

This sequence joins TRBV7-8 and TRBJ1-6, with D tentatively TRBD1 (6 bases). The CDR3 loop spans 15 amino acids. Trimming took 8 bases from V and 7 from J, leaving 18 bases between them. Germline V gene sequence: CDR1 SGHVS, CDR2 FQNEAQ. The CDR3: CASLPFDRLNSPLHF. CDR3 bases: TGTGCCAGCCTACCCTTCGACAGGTTGAATTCACCCCTCCACTTT.

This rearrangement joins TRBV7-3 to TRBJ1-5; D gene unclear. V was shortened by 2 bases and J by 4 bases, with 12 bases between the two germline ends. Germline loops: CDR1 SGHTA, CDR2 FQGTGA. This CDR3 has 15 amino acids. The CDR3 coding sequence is TGTGCCAGCAGCTTAGACTGGGCAGGAAATCAGCCCCAGCATTTT. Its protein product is CASSLDWAGNQPQHF.

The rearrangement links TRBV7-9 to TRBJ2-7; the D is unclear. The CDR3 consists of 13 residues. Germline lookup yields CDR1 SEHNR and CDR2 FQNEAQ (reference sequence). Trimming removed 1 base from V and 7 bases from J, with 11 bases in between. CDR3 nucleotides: TGTGCCAGCAGCTTAGATCCGGTGGCGGAGCAGTACTTC. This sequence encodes CASSLDPVAEQYF.

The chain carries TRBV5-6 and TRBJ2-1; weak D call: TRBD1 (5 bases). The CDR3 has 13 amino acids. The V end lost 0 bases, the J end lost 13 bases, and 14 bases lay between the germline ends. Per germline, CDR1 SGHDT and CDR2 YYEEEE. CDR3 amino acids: CASSLETGLDQFF. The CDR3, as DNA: TGTGCCAGCAGCTTGGAAACAGGCCTTGATCAGTTCTTC.

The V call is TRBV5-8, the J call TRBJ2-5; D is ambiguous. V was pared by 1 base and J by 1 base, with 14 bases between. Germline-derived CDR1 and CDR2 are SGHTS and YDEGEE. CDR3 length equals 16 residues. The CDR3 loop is CASSLNLGRIQETQYF. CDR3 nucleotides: TGTGCCAGCAGCTTGAATCTCGGCAGGATCCAAGAGACCCAGTACTTC.

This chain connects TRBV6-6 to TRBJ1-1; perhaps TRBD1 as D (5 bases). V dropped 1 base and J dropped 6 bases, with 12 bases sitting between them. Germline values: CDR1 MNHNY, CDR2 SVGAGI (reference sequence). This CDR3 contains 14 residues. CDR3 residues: CASSYWGEKAEAFF. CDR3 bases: TGTGCCAGCAGTTACTGGGGGGAAAAAGCTGAAGCTTTCTTT.

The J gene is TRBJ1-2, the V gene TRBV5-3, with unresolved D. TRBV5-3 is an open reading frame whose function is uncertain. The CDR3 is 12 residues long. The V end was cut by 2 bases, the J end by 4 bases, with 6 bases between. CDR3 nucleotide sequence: TGTGCCAGAAGCTTCATGGTCTATGGCTACACCTTC. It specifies CARSFMVYGYTF.

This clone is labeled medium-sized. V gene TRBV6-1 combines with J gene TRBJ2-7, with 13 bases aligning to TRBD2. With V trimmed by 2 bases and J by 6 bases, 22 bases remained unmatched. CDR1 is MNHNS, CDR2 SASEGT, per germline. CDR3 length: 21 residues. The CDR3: CASSEILGLAGSPTRVSEQYV. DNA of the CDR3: TGTGCCAGCAGTGAAATCCTGGGACTAGCGGGGAGCCCCACCAGGGTCTCCGAGCAGTACGTC.

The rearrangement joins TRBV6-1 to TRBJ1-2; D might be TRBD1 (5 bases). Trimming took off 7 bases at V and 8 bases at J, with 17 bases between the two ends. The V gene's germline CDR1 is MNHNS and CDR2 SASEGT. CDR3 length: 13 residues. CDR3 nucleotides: TGTGCCAGCATTTTTCCAGGGTATGGAGGCTACACCTTC. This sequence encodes CASIFPGYGGYTF.

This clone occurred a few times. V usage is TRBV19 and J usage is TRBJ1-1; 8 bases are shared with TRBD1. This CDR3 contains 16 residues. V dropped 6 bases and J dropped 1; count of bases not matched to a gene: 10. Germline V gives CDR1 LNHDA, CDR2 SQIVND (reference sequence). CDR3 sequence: CASSELQGAQNTEAFF. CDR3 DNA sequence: TGTGCCAGTAGCGAACTTCAGGGGGCTCAGAACACTGAAGCTTTCTTT.

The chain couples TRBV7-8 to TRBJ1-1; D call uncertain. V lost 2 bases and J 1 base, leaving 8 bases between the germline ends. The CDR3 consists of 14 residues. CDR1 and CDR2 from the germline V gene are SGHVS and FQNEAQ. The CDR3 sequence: CASSLSVGNTEAFF. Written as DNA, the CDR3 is TGTGCCAGCAGCTTATCAGTCGGGAACACTGAAGCTTTCTTT.

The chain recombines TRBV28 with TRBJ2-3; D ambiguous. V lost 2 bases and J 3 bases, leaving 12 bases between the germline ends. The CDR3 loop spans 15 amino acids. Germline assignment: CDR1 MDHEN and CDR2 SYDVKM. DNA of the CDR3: TGTGCCAGCAGTTTACCGTCCAGGCTGACAGATACGCAGTATTTT. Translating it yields CASSLPSRLTDTQYF.

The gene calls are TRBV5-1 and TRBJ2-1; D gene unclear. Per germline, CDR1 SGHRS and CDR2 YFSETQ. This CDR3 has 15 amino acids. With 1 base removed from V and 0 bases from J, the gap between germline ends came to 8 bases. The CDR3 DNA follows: TGCGCCAGCAGCTTGTTAGATAGCTCCTACAATGAGCAGTTCTTC. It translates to CASSLLDSSYNEQFF.